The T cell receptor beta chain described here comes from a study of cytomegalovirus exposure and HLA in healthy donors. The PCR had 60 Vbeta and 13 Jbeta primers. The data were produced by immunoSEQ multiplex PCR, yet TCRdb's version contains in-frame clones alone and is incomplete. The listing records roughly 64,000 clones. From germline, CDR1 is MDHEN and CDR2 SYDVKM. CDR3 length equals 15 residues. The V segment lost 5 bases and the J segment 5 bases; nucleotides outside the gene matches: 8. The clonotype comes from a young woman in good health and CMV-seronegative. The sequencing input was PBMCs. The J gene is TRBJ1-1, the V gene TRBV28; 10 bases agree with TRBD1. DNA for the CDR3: TGTGCCAGCAGTCGACGGACAGGGGGAGGTACTGAAGCTTTCTTT. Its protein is CASSRRTGGGTEAFF. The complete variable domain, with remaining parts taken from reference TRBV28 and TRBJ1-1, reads DVKVTQSSRYLVKRTGEKVFLECVQDMDHENMFWYRQDPGLGLRLIYFSYDVKMKEKGDIPEGYSVSREKKERFSLILESASTNQTSMYLCASSRRTGGGTEAFFGQGTRLTVV.